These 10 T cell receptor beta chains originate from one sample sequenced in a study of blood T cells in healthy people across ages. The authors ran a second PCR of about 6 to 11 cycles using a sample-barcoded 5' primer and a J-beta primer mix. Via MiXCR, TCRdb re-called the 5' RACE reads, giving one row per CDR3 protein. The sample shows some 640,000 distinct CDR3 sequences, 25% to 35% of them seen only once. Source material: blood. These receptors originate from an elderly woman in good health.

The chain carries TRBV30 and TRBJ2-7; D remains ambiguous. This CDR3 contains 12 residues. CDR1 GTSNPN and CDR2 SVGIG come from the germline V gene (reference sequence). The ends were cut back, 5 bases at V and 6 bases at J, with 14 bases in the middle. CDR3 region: CAWGNSAGEQYF. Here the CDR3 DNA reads TGTGCCTGGGGTAACTCAGCCGGCGAGCAGTACTTC.

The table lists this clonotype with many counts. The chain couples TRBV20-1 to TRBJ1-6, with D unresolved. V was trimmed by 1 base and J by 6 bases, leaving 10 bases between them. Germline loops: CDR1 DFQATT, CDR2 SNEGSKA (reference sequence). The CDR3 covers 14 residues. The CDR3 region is CSARVGNGNSPLHF. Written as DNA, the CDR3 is TGCAGTGCTAGAGTGGGGAACGGTAATTCACCCCTCCACTTT.

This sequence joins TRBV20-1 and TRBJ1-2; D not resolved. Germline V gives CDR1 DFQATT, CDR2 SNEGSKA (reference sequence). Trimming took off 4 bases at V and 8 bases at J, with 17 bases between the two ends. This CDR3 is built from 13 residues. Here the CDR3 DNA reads TGCAGTGCTACCCCCTTTGGCCCGGGGGGCTACACCTTC. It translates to CSATPFGPGGYTF.

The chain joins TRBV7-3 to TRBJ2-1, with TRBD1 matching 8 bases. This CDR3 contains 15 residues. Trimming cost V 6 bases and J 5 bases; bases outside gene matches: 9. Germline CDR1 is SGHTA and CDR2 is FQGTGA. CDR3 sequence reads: CASSRTGSGHNEQFF. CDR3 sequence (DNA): TGTGCCAGCAGTCGGACAGGGTCAGGCCACAATGAGCAGTTCTTC.

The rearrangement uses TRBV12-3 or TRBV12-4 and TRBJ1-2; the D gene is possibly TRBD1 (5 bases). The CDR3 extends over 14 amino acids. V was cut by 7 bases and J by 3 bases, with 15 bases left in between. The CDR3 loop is CASTQERGYYGYTF. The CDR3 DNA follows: TGTGCCAGCACCCAAGAACGGGGGTACTATGGCTACACCTTC.

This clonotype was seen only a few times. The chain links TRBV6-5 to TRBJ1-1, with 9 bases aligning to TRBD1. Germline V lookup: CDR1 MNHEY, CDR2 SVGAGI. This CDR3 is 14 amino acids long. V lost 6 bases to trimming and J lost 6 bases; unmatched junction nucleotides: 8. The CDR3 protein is CASRPLDRGSEAFF. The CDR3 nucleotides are TGTGCCAGCAGACCGCTCGACAGGGGGTCTGAAGCTTTCTTT.

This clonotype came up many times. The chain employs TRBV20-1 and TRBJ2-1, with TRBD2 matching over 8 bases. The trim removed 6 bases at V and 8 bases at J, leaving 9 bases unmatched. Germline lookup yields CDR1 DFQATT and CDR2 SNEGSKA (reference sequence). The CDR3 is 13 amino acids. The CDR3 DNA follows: TGCAGTGCCCTCAGCGGGGGTTTACATGAGCAGTTCTTC. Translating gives CSALSGGLHEQFF.

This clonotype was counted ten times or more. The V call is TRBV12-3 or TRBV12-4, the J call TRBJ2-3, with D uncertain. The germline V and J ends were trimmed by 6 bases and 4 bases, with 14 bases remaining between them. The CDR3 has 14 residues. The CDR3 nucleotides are TGTGCCAGCAGCCTTATGGGGATGGCAGATACGCAGTATTTT. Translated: CASSLMGMADTQYF.

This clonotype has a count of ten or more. As DNA, the CDR3 is TGTGCCACCAGGTCACCGACCTACGAGCAGTACTTC. Amino acid sequence: CATRSPTYEQYF. The gene calls are TRBV27 and TRBJ2-7; D unclear. The CDR3 has 12 residues. Germline V gene sequence: CDR1 MNHEY, CDR2 SMNVEV (reference sequence). Between the trimmed V and J ends, which lost 10 bases and 2 bases, there was a span of 12 bases.

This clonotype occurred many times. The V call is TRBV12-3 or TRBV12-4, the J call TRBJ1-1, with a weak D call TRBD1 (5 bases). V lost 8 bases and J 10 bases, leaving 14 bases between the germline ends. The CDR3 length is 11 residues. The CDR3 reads CASGGLILAFF. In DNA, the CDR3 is TGTGCCAGCGGGGGGTTAATTTTAGCTTTCTTT.